Following are 24 T cell receptor beta chains from one sample sequenced in a study of graft-versus-host responses after intestinal transplantation. Data came from immunoSEQ multiplex PCR; TCRdb stores just in-frame clones and leaves some out. Here the sample spans 90,000 to 150,000 clones, approximately 95% being singletons. These receptors lack a known antigen. Specimen: unstimulated CD8+ T cells sorted from spleen or lymph node cells, collected before intestinal transplant. All receptors come from a human donor who received an intestinal transplant.

This clone was detected only a few times. This chain links TRBV9 with TRBJ2-1, with D tentatively TRBD1 or TRBD2 (6 bases each). The CDR3 is 15 amino acids. The germline V and J ends were trimmed by 0 bases and 6 bases, with 13 bases remaining between them. CDR1 is SGDLS, CDR2 YYNGEE, per germline. CDR3 nucleotide sequence: TGTGCCAGCAGCGTAGAGGGGGGAATAGGCAATGAGCAGTTCTTC. The encoded protein is CASSVEGGIGNEQFF.

The chain uses TRBV27 and TRBJ2-1; 11 nucleotides line up with TRBD2. The V segment lost 5 bases and the J segment 3 bases; nucleotides outside the gene matches: 3. This CDR3 region has 15 residues. Germline CDR1 and CDR2: MNHEY and SMNVEV (reference sequence). The CDR3 spells CASSPGLADYNEQFF. DNA for the CDR3: TGTGCCAGCAGTCCGGGACTAGCGGACTACAATGAGCAGTTCTTC.

The gene calls are TRBV7-9 and TRBJ2-1; TRBD2 agrees at 9 bases. The junction had 12 bases not matched to a gene; V was cut back by 5 bases and J by 10 bases. Germline V gene sequence: CDR1 SEHNR, CDR2 FQNEAQ (reference sequence). There are 15 residues in the CDR3. The CDR3 reads CASSLGTSWFGEQFF. The CDR3 bases are TGTGCCAGCAGCCTCGGGACTAGCTGGTTCGGGGAGCAGTTCTTC.

CDR3 nucleotide sequence: TGTGCCAGCAGTGCGCCGGGACAGAGGAACTATGGCTACACCTTC. It encodes CASSAPGQRNYGYTF. The chain employs TRBV25-1 and TRBJ1-2; 7 bases are a match to TRBD1. V shed 4 bases, J shed 2 bases, and the junction held 7 bases outside the gene matches. The germline V gene has CDR1 MGHDK and CDR2 SYGVNS. The CDR3 spans 15 residues.

This clone has only one observation. CDR3 in DNA: TGTGCCAGCACCCCCGGGGTTATGAACACTGAAGCTTTCTTT. Translating it yields CASTPGVMNTEAFF. The chain has TRBV9 and TRBJ1-1, with D hard to call. V was cut by 6 bases and J by 0 bases, with 12 bases left in between. CDR1 and CDR2 (germline): SGDLS, YYNGEE. This CDR3 comprises 14 residues.

Of note for this clone: Relative to the germline gene, one junction end is altered; a read error may explain this. Other DNA variants within this sample encode the same CDR3. The chain uses TRBV4-3 and TRBJ1-4, with 8 bases that match TRBD1. The CDR3 totals 15 residues. Germline V gene sequence: CDR1 LGHNA, CDR2 YSLEER. As DNA, the CDR3 is TGCGCCAGCAGCCAAGGGACAGGGAGTAATGAAAAGCTGTTTTTT. It yields the protein CASSQGTGSNEKLFF.

The V and J genes are TRBV19 and TRBJ2-7, with D maybe TRBD2 (6 bases). This CDR3 has 15 amino acids. The germline gives CDR1 LNHDA, CDR2 SQIVND (reference sequence). Trimming cost V 5 bases and J 1 base, with 15 bases left between them. CDR3 bases: TGTGCCAGTAGTGAGGGACTCCTGGCATCCTACGAGCAGTACTTC. It specifies CASSEGLLASYEQYF.

V gene TRBV28 combines with J gene TRBJ1-5; the D gene is possibly TRBD1 (5 bases). This CDR3 comprises 14 residues. Germline loops: CDR1 MDHEN, CDR2 SYDVKM. V was clipped by 6 bases and J by 3 bases, with 12 bases between them. Written as DNA, the CDR3 is TGTGCCAGCAGCCCCGGACAAATCAATCAGCCCCAGCATTTT. Its translation is CASSPGQINQPQHF.

The chain recombines TRBV2 with TRBJ2-3; 7 positions match TRBD2. CDR3 length: 18 residues. Germline CDR1 is SNHLY and CDR2 is FYNNEI. J gave up 2 bases and V 5 bases, and 16 bases lay outside the gene matches. The CDR3 region is CASSRNPISGWATDTQYF. CDR3 DNA: TGTGCCAGCAGTCGGAACCCTATTAGCGGGTGGGCCACAGATACGCAGTATTTT.

J is TRBJ1-1 and V is TRBV30; D not resolved. Germline-derived CDR1 and CDR2 are GTSNPN and SVGIG (reference sequence). Trimming removed 4 bases at V and 2 bases at J, with 8 bases between. The CDR3 covers 12 residues. The CDR3 here is CAWTLTNTEAFF. DNA of the CDR3: TGTGCCTGGACGTTGACCAACACTGAAGCTTTCTTT.

This chain connects TRBV5-6 to TRBJ1-5; D not certain. Germline values: CDR1 SGHDT, CDR2 YYEEEE. CDR3 length equals 15 residues. The V gene lost 0 bases and the J gene lost 7 bases, with 14 bases spanning the gap. The CDR3 DNA reads TGTGCCAGCAGCTTGGGACGGGCACTTGGGCAGCCCCAGCATTTT. Its translation: CASSLGRALGQPQHF.

The chain joins TRBV27 to TRBJ1-2; possible D gene TRBD1, 5 bases. The germline V gene encodes CDR1 MNHEY and CDR2 SMNVEV (reference sequence). The CDR3 is 14 amino acids. V was trimmed by 6 bases and J by 1 base, leaving 12 bases between them. The CDR3 DNA sequence: TGTGCCAGCAGCTTGAGGGGATATAACTATGGCTACACCTTC. This translates into CASSLRGYNYGYTF.

The chain combines TRBV5-1 with TRBJ2-7; 10 bases are a match to TRBD2. Germline V CDR1 and CDR2: SGHRS, YFSETQ. Trimming cost V 0 bases and J 4 bases; bases outside gene matches: 10. The CDR3 sequence is 17 residues long. DNA for the CDR3: TGCGCCAGCAGCTTGGCCCACCTAGCGGGAGTATCATACGAGCAGTACTTC. Its protein is CASSLAHLAGVSYEQYF.

V is TRBV28 and J is TRBJ2-5; 7 nucleotides match TRBD2. The CDR3 has 13 residues. J was trimmed by 7 bases and V by 7 bases; bases with no gene match: 9. Germline-derived CDR1 and CDR2 are MDHEN and SYDVKM. DNA for the CDR3: TGTGCCAGCATACTAGGACTAGGAGGGACCCAGTACTTC. Protein product: CASILGLGGTQYF.

The V gene is TRBV9, the J gene TRBJ2-7; possible D gene TRBD2, 6 bases. Trimming left V 4 bases short and J 2 bases short, with 16 bases between. CDR1 is SGDLS and CDR2 is YYNGEE in the germline V gene. This CDR3 region has 15 residues. CDR3 amino acids: CASSSAGTRAYEQYF. Written as DNA, the CDR3 is TGTGCCAGCAGCTCCGCCGGGACTCGGGCCTACGAGCAGTACTTC.

This clone appeared a single time. The chain couples TRBV7-9 to TRBJ1-1, with 11 bases identical to TRBD1. With V trimmed by 5 bases and J by 1 base, 0 bases remained unmatched. CDR3 length equals 14 residues. Germline V CDR1 and CDR2: SEHNR, FQNEAQ (reference sequence). In nucleotides, the CDR3 is TGTGCCAGCAGCGGGACAGGGGGGAACACTGAAGCTTTCTTT. It specifies CASSGTGGNTEAFF.

The chain is built from TRBV9 and TRBJ1-2; possible D gene TRBD1, 6 bases. Germline CDR1 and CDR2: SGDLS and YYNGEE. Trimming removed 3 bases at V and 0 bases at J, with 18 bases between. The CDR3 is 17 residues long. CDR3 DNA sequence: TGTGCCAGCAGCGGAGGTTGGGGAGGGACACCTAACTATGGCTACACCTTC. Amino acids: CASSGGWGGTPNYGYTF.

The rearrangement links TRBV9 to TRBJ2-1; 7 bases map to TRBD2. The CDR3 is 15 residues long. Unmatched junction bases numbered 8, after V lost 4 bases and J lost 4 bases. CDR1 is SGDLS, CDR2 YYNGEE, per germline. The CDR3 region is CASSFRDYSYNEQFF. The CDR3 DNA follows: TGTGCCAGCAGCTTCCGGGACTATTCATACAATGAGCAGTTCTTC. Using reference TRBV9 and TRBJ2-1 for the parts outside the CDR3, the full variable domain is DSGVTQTPKHLITATGQRVTLRCSPRSGDLSVYWYQQSLDQGLQFLIQYYNGEERAKGNILERFSAQQFPDLHSELNLSSLELGDSALYFCASSFRDYSYNEQFFGPGTRLTVL.

The chain recombines TRBV19 with TRBJ2-5, with 7 bases aligning to TRBD1. The J call is doubtful: the DNA matches TRBJ2-7 better. The germline V gene encodes CDR1 LNHDA and CDR2 SQIVND (reference sequence). The CDR3 has 13 residues. The CDR3 sequence: CASSLGTAYEQYF. DNA for the CDR3: TGTGCCAGTTCATTGGGGACAGCCTACGAGCAGTACTTC.

This sequence joins TRBV6-5 and TRBJ2-5; 8 bases are shared with TRBD2. With 2 bases clipped from V and 2 bases from J, the junction kept 1 base outside the gene matches. Germline V gene lookup returns CDR1 MNHEY and CDR2 SVGAGI. The CDR3 spans 14 residues. The DNA of the CDR3 is TGTGCCAGCAGTTACGGGACTAGTCAAGAGACCCAGTACTTC. It codes for CASSYGTSQETQYF.

The rearrangement joins TRBV13 to TRBJ2-7; D might be TRBD1 (6 bases). Looked up from germline, CDR1 is PRHDT and CDR2 is FYEKMQ (reference sequence). V was trimmed by 4 bases and J by 1 base, leaving 14 bases between them. The CDR3 totals 15 residues. CDR3 coding DNA: TGTGCCAGCAGCTCGACAGGCTTGGTATCCTACGAGCAGTACTTC. This translates into CASSSTGLVSYEQYF.

V is TRBV9 and J is TRBJ2-4, with TRBD2 as a possible D gene (7 bases). V was clipped by 0 bases and J by 9 bases, with 22 bases between them. Germline lookup yields CDR1 SGDLS and CDR2 YYNGEE. The CDR3 covers 17 residues. The CDR3 nucleotides read TGTGCCAGCAGCGTAGCCAAAGGGGGGGATCAAGGGGCCATTCAGTACTTC. Translation: CASSVAKGGDQGAIQYF.

The V call is TRBV4-1, the J call TRBJ1-1; D not certain. Germline lookup yields CDR1 MGHRA and CDR2 YSYEKL. V lost 0 bases and J lost 6, with 5 bases in between. The CDR3 length is 12 residues. The CDR3 coding sequence is TGCGCCAGCAGCCAAGAGGGGTCTGAAGCTTTCTTT. Translated, it gives CASSQEGSEAFF.

The rearrangement joins TRBV10-1 to TRBJ1-4; TRBD1 matches at 11 bases. Germline V CDR1 and CDR2: WNHNN, SYGVQD (reference sequence). This CDR3 is built from 15 residues. The V segment lost 7 bases and the J segment 8 bases; nucleotides outside the gene matches: 9. CDR3 DNA: TGCGCCAGCATAGTGAGGGACAGGGGGGCGGAAAAACTGTTTTTT. Its protein product is CASIVRDRGAEKLFF.